This TCR beta chain was identified during a study of cytomegalovirus exposure and HLA in healthy donors. As concerns this clone: Its antigen is as yet unknown.

Germline-derived CDR1 and CDR2 are LNHDA and SQIVND (reference sequence). This CDR3 comprises 15 residues. V was clipped by 6 bases and J by 0 bases, with 12 bases between them. General study results and limits: Further analysis was carried out later, and it showed several of the most significant clusters appearing linked to common viral pathogens. A later analysis revealed that TCR association rates differed between HLA loci, peaking at DRB1 and bottoming out at HLA-C.

The PCR employed 60 Vbeta primers together with 13 Jbeta primers. The method was immunoSEQ multiplex PCR; TCRdb's version includes in-frame clones alone and lacks a portion of them. Of about 130,000 clones in the sample, approximately 61% are singletons; the top ten hold 1.5% to 2%. Specimen: PBMCs. This clonotype originated in a human donor in good health. V usage is TRBV19 and J usage is TRBJ1-5; the D gene is possibly TRBD1 (5 bases). CDR3 in amino acids: CASRRTLNSNQPQHF. The CDR3 DNA follows: TGTGCCAGTAGAAGGACACTCAATAGCAATCAGCCCCAGCATTTT.